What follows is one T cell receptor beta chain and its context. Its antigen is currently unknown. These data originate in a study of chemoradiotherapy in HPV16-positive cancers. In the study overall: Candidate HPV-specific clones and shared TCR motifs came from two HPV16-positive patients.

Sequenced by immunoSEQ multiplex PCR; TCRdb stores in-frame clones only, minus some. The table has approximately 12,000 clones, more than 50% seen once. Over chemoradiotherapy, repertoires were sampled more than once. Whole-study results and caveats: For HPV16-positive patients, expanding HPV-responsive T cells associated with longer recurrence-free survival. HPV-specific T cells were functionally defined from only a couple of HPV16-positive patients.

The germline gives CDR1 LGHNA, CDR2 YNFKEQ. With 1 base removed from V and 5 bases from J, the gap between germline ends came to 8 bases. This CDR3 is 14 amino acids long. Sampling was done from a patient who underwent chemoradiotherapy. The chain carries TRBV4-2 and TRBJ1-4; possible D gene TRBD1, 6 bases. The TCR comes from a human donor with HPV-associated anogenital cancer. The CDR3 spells CASSQGGPNEKLFF. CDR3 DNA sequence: TGTGCCAGCAGCCAAGGGGGGCCAAATGAAAAACTGTTTTTT.